The entry that follows covers one T cell receptor beta chain sequence. This specimen belongs to a study of blood T cell repertoires in COVID-19. Study details: The United States, Italy and Spain supplied acute and convalescent COVID-19 samples. Sample material is recorded as cDNA or gDNA derived from T cells, B-cell-depleted T cells, or PBMCs.

The CDR3 spans 17 residues. Germline trimming cut 3 bases from V and 8 bases from J; bases unmatched to any gene: 17. CDR1 is MDHEN and CDR2 is SYDVKM in the germline V gene. In the original analysis: Reference gene primer amplification gave nucleated cell count estimates. TCRdb's copy holds only in-frame clones and misses some; the assay was immunoSEQ multiplex PCR. Clone size and the V and J calls come from that table; the DNA yielded D and trimming. The sample consists of approximately 170,000 clones, roughly 89% of them appearing once. This receptor was obtained from a man between 18 and 29 years old with active or convalescent COVID-19. Sequenced input: peripheral blood. The V gene is TRBV28, the J gene TRBJ1-2, with 8 bases lining up with TRBD1. The CDR3 loop is CASSFGGRTGMGGGYTF. The DNA for the CDR3 is TGTGCCAGCAGTTTTGGAGGAAGGACAGGGATGGGTGGAGGCTACACCTTC.